These T cell receptor beta chains were read from a single sample in a study of shared clonotypes between healthy human individuals. Data came from immunoSEQ multiplex PCR; TCRdb stores just in-frame clones and leaves some out. The sample has some 1,100,000 clones, around 78% seen once. Material: memory CD4+ T cells from PBMCs. These TCRs come from a man between 18 and 35 years old in good health. Some clones in this sample may be carry-over from other donors' samples. The CDR3 runs from the conserved cysteine through the conserved F or W. Clone size, where shown, is once, few, many, or a class for clones that have expanded.

V gene: TRBV30
J gene: TRBJ1-1
clone size: NA
CDR3 protein: CAWSVSGGDTEAFF

V gene: TRBV6-1
J gene: TRBJ1-5
clone size: NA
CDR3 protein: CASSEGDRGDQPQHF

V gene: TRBV5-4
J gene: TRBJ2-7
clone size: NA
CDR3 protein: CASSFGFSYEQYF

V gene: TRBV25-1
J gene: TRBJ1-1
clone size: NA
CDR3 protein: CASSGGVWTTEAFF

V gene: TRBV11-3
J gene: TRBJ2-7
clone size: NA
CDR3 protein: CASSVGTSEQYF

V gene: TRBV4-1
J gene: TRBJ2-5
clone size: NA
CDR3 protein: CASSQVEGGGETQYF

V gene: TRBV5-6
J gene: TRBJ1-6
clone size: NA
CDR3 protein: CASSLAGNPMNSPLHF

V gene: TRBV28
J gene: TRBJ2-7
clone size: NA
CDR3 protein: CASSSVGGVVYEQYF

V gene: TRBV5-4
J gene: TRBJ2-2
clone size: few
CDR3 protein: CASSLVGGELFF

V gene: TRBV19
J gene: TRBJ2-1
clone size: NA
CDR3 protein: CASSSGSYNEQFF

V gene: TRBV29-1
J gene: TRBJ1-1
clone size: NA
CDR3 protein: CSVDSVDGENTEAFF

V gene: TRBV2
J gene: TRBJ2-7
clone size: few
CDR3 protein: CASRNDRTIYEQYF

V gene: TRBV28
J gene: TRBJ2-2
clone size: once
CDR3 protein: CASSETSGRRNGELFF

V gene: TRBV5-4
J gene: TRBJ2-5
clone size: NA
CDR3 protein: CASSLWGAQTQYF

V gene: TRBV11-2
J gene: TRBJ2-3
clone size: NA
CDR3 protein: CASSTGTGSGTDTQYF

V gene: TRBV28
J gene: TRBJ2-7
clone size: NA
CDR3 protein: CATSVGTYEQYF

V gene: TRBV19
J gene: TRBJ1-5
clone size: NA
CDR3 protein: CASQRQGQWDQPQHF

V gene: TRBV7-8
J gene: TRBJ2-1
clone size: NA
CDR3 protein: CASSVTAGENEQFF

V gene: TRBV18
J gene: TRBJ1-4
clone size: few
CDR3 protein: CASSPQSGKLFF

V gene: TRBV21-1
J gene: TRBJ2-7
clone size: NA
CDR3 protein: CASSKAGRGQSYEQYF

V gene: TRBV6-5
J gene: TRBJ2-1
clone size: NA
CDR3 protein: CASSLGGTVGHNEQFF

V gene: TRBV7-3
J gene: TRBJ1-1
clone size: NA
CDR3 protein: CASSLNPGQGGRTEAFF

V gene: TRBV4-2
J gene: TRBJ2-1
clone size: NA
CDR3 protein: CASSQDRIQFF

V gene: TRBV5-5
J gene: TRBJ1-4
clone size: many
CDR3 protein: CASSPLGNEKLFF

V gene: TRBV4-2
J gene: TRBJ2-2
clone size: few
CDR3 protein: CASFRPDTGELFF

V gene: TRBV5-6
J gene: TRBJ2-3
clone size: NA
CDR3 protein: CASSSMAGTDTQYF

V gene: TRBV29-1
J gene: TRBJ1-5
clone size: few
CDR3 protein: CSARQGPNEPQHF

V gene: TRBV25-1
J gene: TRBJ1-2
clone size: NA
CDR3 protein: CASRPLLGQDYGYTF

V gene: TRBV18
J gene: TRBJ2-3
clone size: NA
CDR3 protein: CASSPSRGRDTQYF

V gene: TRBV15
J gene: TRBJ2-7
clone size: NA
CDR3 protein: CATSRDLEPAYEQYF

V gene: TRBV15
J gene: TRBJ1-4
clone size: NA
CDR3 protein: CATSRGAGQNEKLFF

V gene: TRBV11-2
J gene: TRBJ1-5
clone size: NA
CDR3 protein: CASSLDGGGNQPQHF

V gene: TRBV7-9
J gene: TRBJ1-2
clone size: NA
CDR3 protein: CASSFEGHGYTF

V gene: TRBV5-1
J gene: TRBJ2-2
clone size: many
CDR3 protein: CASSLQQLNTGELFF

V gene: TRBV19
J gene: TRBJ2-5
clone size: NA
CDR3 protein: CASTTRTGTGGETQYF

V gene: TRBV5-1
J gene: TRBJ2-6
clone size: NA
CDR3 protein: CASSLGGGPRSGANVLTF

V gene: TRBV9
J gene: TRBJ2-7
clone size: NA
CDR3 protein: CASSLGTVPHEQYF

V gene: TRBV27
J gene: TRBJ2-7
clone size: NA
CDR3 protein: CASSTRSGHSYEQYF

V gene: TRBV2
J gene: TRBJ1-1
clone size: NA
CDR3 protein: CASRRENTEAFF

V gene: TRBV7-9
J gene: TRBJ2-4
clone size: NA
CDR3 protein: CASATAAAGNIQYF

V gene: TRBV11-2
J gene: TRBJ1-1
clone size: once
CDR3 protein: CASSIYRGPNTEAFF